Listed below are T cell receptor beta chains from one sample, sequenced in a study of OX40 agonist ivuxolimab in advanced cancers. Some clones are missing from TCRdb's copy, which holds only in-frame ones; the method was immunoSEQ multiplex PCR. The data contain around 26,000 clones, about 90% of them singletons. This sample comprised CD4+ or CD8+ T cells sorted from blood, obtained in a trial of the OX40 agonist ivuxolimab. These receptors were taken from an adult with an advanced solid tumor such as melanoma, head and neck, liver or kidney cancer. Each CDR3 is given with its conserved first and last residue. A D gene is named only where the DNA matches it firmly. Size is omitted from some rows. Given values are once, few, many or a class for expanded clones.

CDR3aa: CASGGEYNEQFF
CDR3nt: TGTGCCAGCGGGGGGGAATACAATGAGCAGTTCTTC
d_gene: TRBD2
j_gene: TRBJ2-1
abundance: -
v_gene: TRBV2

CDR3aa: CASRGEPGNQPQHF
CDR3nt: TGTGCCAGCCGAGGTGAACCAGGCAATCAGCCCCAGCATTTT
d_gene: -
j_gene: TRBJ1-5
abundance: -
v_gene: TRBV6-5

CDR3aa: CAKRAQTYGYTF
CDR3nt: TGTGCCAAGAGGGCGCAGACCTATGGCTACACCTTC
d_gene: -
j_gene: TRBJ1-2
abundance: -
v_gene: TRBV19

CDR3aa: CATSTRGGSPDTQYF
CDR3nt: TGTGCCACCAGCACTCGGGGGGGCTCTCCAGATACGCAGTATTTT
d_gene: TRBD2
j_gene: TRBJ2-3
abundance: -
v_gene: TRBV15

CDR3aa: CASIRRLTVGANTGELFF
CDR3nt: TGTGCCAGCATTCGAAGATTAACTGTTGGGGCGAACACCGGGGAGCTGTTTTTT
d_gene: -
j_gene: TRBJ2-2
abundance: medium-sized
v_gene: TRBV2

CDR3aa: CASSSIPGLAGGGGEQYF
CDR3nt: TGTGCCAGCAGCTCCATACCGGGACTAGCGGGAGGCGGGGGCGAGCAGTACTTC
d_gene: TRBD2
j_gene: TRBJ2-7
abundance: -
v_gene: TRBV28

CDR3aa: CASSLARGTGELFF
CDR3nt: TGTGCCAGCAGCTTAGCCAGGGGCACCGGGGAGCTGTTTTTT
d_gene: -
j_gene: TRBJ2-2
abundance: -
v_gene: TRBV5-6

CDR3aa: CASSFSTDTQYF
CDR3nt: TGTGCCAGCAGTTTCAGCACAGATACGCAGTATTTT
d_gene: -
j_gene: TRBJ2-3
abundance: -
v_gene: TRBV27

CDR3aa: CASSLALAGFYGYTF
CDR3nt: TGTGCCAGCAGCTTAGCCCTTGCAGGCTTCTATGGCTACACCTTC
d_gene: -
j_gene: TRBJ1-2
abundance: -
v_gene: TRBV7-9

CDR3aa: CASSVGTGYNEQFF
CDR3nt: TGTGCCAGCAGCGTAGGTACCGGTTACAATGAGCAGTTCTTC
d_gene: -
j_gene: TRBJ2-1
abundance: -
v_gene: TRBV9

CDR3aa: CATSKNRGQNYGYTF
CDR3nt: TGTGCCACCAGCAAGAACAGGGGGCAGAACTATGGCTACACCTTC
d_gene: TRBD1
j_gene: TRBJ1-2
abundance: few
v_gene: TRBV15

CDR3aa: CASSSGLAGGPGEQYF
CDR3nt: TGCGCCAGCAGCTCCGGACTAGCGGGAGGGCCTGGGGAGCAGTACTTC
d_gene: TRBD2
j_gene: TRBJ2-7
abundance: -
v_gene: TRBV5-1

CDR3aa: CASSEVSSYEQYF
CDR3nt: TGTGCCAGCAGTGAGGTCAGCTCCTACGAGCAGTACTTC
d_gene: -
j_gene: TRBJ2-7
abundance: -
v_gene: TRBV2

CDR3aa: CSARLSGSRHF
CDR3nt: TGCAGTGCTAGGTTGTCCGGGAGTAGGCACTTC
d_gene: -
j_gene: TRBJ2-4
abundance: -
v_gene: TRBV20-1

CDR3aa: CSVEKRGYQETQYF
CDR3nt: TGCAGCGTTGAGAAGCGGGGGTACCAAGAGACCCAGTACTTC
d_gene: TRBD2
j_gene: TRBJ2-5
abundance: -
v_gene: TRBV29-1

CDR3aa: CASLYLDTQYF
CDR3nt: TGTGCCAGCCTATACCTAGATACGCAGTATTTT
d_gene: -
j_gene: TRBJ2-3
abundance: -
v_gene: TRBV27

CDR3aa: CASSYSGSSSYNEQFF
CDR3nt: TGTGCCAGCAGTTACTCGGGGTCTAGCTCCTACAATGAGCAGTTCTTC
d_gene: -
j_gene: TRBJ2-1
abundance: -
v_gene: TRBV6-5

CDR3aa: CASSLGNLGGYTF
CDR3nt: TGTGCCAGCAGCTTAGGGAATCTTGGGGGCTACACCTTC
d_gene: -
j_gene: TRBJ1-2
abundance: -
v_gene: TRBV7-8

CDR3aa: CASSPGRGRVDGYTF
CDR3nt: TGTGCCAGCAGCCCCGGACGGGGCCGGGTTGATGGCTACACCTTC
d_gene: -
j_gene: TRBJ1-2
abundance: -
v_gene: TRBV7-9

CDR3aa: CASTKLTSGSLPDTQYF
CDR3nt: TGTGCCAGCACCAAATTGACTAGCGGGAGTCTCCCAGATACGCAGTATTTT
d_gene: TRBD2
j_gene: TRBJ2-3
abundance: -
v_gene: TRBV27

CDR3aa: CASSLEAGASGNTIYF
CDR3nt: TGCGCCAGCAGCTTGGAGGCAGGGGCATCTGGAAACACCATATATTTT
d_gene: -
j_gene: TRBJ1-3
abundance: -
v_gene: TRBV5-1

CDR3aa: CASSAWGQGDSGNTIYF
CDR3nt: TGTGCCAGCAGCGCCTGGGGACAGGGGGATTCTGGAAACACCATATATTTT
d_gene: TRBD1
j_gene: TRBJ1-3
abundance: -
v_gene: TRBV5-8

CDR3aa: CASRGRKGLAGGNEQFF
CDR3nt: TGTGCCAGCCGGGGTAGAAAGGGACTAGCGGGAGGGAATGAGCAGTTCTTC
d_gene: TRBD2
j_gene: TRBJ2-1
abundance: -
v_gene: TRBV7-8

CDR3aa: CASSLYVAGRTDTQYF
CDR3nt: TGTGCCAGCAGTTTGTACGTAGCGGGGCGCACAGATACGCAGTATTTT
d_gene: TRBD2
j_gene: TRBJ2-3
abundance: -
v_gene: TRBV27

CDR3aa: CASSLGNTEAFF
CDR3nt: TGCGCCAGCAGCCTCGGGAACACTGAAGCTTTCTTT
d_gene: -
j_gene: TRBJ1-1
abundance: -
v_gene: TRBV4-1

CDR3aa: CSARDVNTQYF
CDR3nt: TGCAGTGCTAGAGATGTTAATACGCAGTATTTT
d_gene: -
j_gene: TRBJ2-3
abundance: -
v_gene: TRBV20-1

CDR3aa: CASSLGTTETYEQYF
CDR3nt: TGTGCCAGCAGCCTAGGGACAACGGAGACCTACGAGCAGTACTTC
d_gene: -
j_gene: TRBJ2-7
abundance: -
v_gene: TRBV4-2

CDR3aa: CASREGVSNQPQHF
CDR3nt: TGTGCCAGCAGGGAGGGGGTTAGCAATCAGCCCCAGCATTTT
d_gene: -
j_gene: TRBJ1-5
abundance: -
v_gene: TRBV6-5

CDR3aa: CASSSGSIGYEQYF
CDR3nt: TGTGCCAGTAGTAGCGGGAGTATTGGATACGAGCAGTACTTC
d_gene: TRBD2
j_gene: TRBJ2-7
abundance: -
v_gene: TRBV19

CDR3aa: CASSIGGYNEQFF
CDR3nt: TGTGCCAGTAGTATAGGGGGGTACAATGAGCAGTTCTTC
d_gene: -
j_gene: TRBJ2-1
abundance: -
v_gene: TRBV19

CDR3aa: CASSVGGGTFLFF
CDR3nt: -
d_gene: -
j_gene: TRBJ2-1
abundance: -
v_gene: TRBV9

CDR3aa: CASSPDTSTDTQYF
CDR3nt: TGTGCCAGCTCACCAGATACAAGCACAGATACGCAGTATTTT
d_gene: -
j_gene: TRBJ2-3
abundance: once
v_gene: TRBV18

CDR3aa: CATSRSPGESPTYEQYF
CDR3nt: TGTGCCACCAGCAGATCCCCGGGCGAGTCGCCGACCTACGAGCAGTACTTC
d_gene: -
j_gene: TRBJ2-7
abundance: -
v_gene: TRBV15